The 9 T cell receptor beta chains below all came from one sample that was sequenced in a study of blood T cell repertoires in COVID-19 (dated by TCRdb to about 2020). Receptors were amplified or captured by the immunoSEQ multiplex PCR assay. Here the immuneACCESS table is served through TCRdb, limited to in-frame sequences with V and J called. Missing clones are a known gap in these copies; in checked studies unresolved V genes cover under half, and the rest lacks a known reason. In this sample the table shows 100,000 or so clones, approximately 81% of which occur a single time. The biggest ten clones account for approximately 2% of the sample. Input material: peripheral blood. The receptors come from a woman between 65 and 79 years old with active or convalescent COVID-19.

This rearrangement joins TRBV20-1 to TRBJ2-3, with TRBD2 as a possible D gene (6 bases). The germline V gene encodes CDR1 DFQATT and CDR2 SNEGSKA (reference sequence). This CDR3 is 14 amino acids long. Trimming cost V 3 bases and J 4 bases, with 14 bases left between them. Here the CDR3 DNA reads TGCAGTGCTAGTATGATGGGACTCCCAGATACGCAGTATTTT. This codes for CSASMMGLPDTQYF.

This rearrangement joins TRBV2 to TRBJ2-3, with a possible D match to TRBD2 (5 bases). V shed 4 bases and J shed 1 base, with 6 bases lying between them. There are 13 residues in the CDR3. Germline CDR1 SNHLY, CDR2 FYNNEI. The CDR3 nucleotides read TGTGCCAGCAGTGGTAGCGGCACAGATACGCAGTATTTT. This encodes CASSGSGTDTQYF.

The chain carries TRBV7-2 and TRBJ1-5; no clear D. The CDR3 spans 13 residues. Germline V lookup: CDR1 SGHTA, CDR2 FQGNSA. The V end lost 5 bases, the J end lost 3 bases, and 8 bases lay between the germline ends. CDR3 region: CASSPSVNQPQHF. The CDR3 DNA sequence: TGTGCCAGCAGCCCCTCGGTCAATCAGCCCCAGCATTTT.

This sequence joins TRBV9 and TRBJ1-2; TRBD1 might be the D (6 bases). The V end was cut by 4 bases, the J end by 14 bases, with 18 bases between. The CDR3 is made up of 12 amino acids. Per germline, CDR1 SGDLS and CDR2 YYNGEE. The CDR3 sequence: CASSLLQGRQTF. CDR3 sequence (DNA): TGTGCCAGCAGCCTCCTCCAGGGGCGTCAGACCTTC.

There are a few counts of this clone. Here the CDR3 reads CASSRAGPMNHEQFF. Here the CDR3 DNA reads TGTGCCAGCAGCCGAGCGGGACCGATGAACCATGAGCAGTTCTTC. This chain links TRBV3-1 (or the pseudogene TRBV3-2) with TRBJ2-1; 7 bases are a match to TRBD2. With 4 bases clipped from V and 8 bases from J, the junction kept 11 bases outside the gene matches. Germline V lookup: CDR1 LGHDT, CDR2 YNNKEL (reference sequence). This CDR3 has 15 amino acids.

The V gene is TRBV7-9, the J gene TRBJ2-2, with 8 positions matching TRBD2. CDR1 is SEHNR and CDR2 is FQNEAQ in the germline V gene (reference sequence). The CDR3 has 16 residues. J lost 8 bases, V lost 5 bases, and 13 bases had no gene match. The CDR3 sequence is CASSPGPAGDSGELFF. The CDR3 DNA is TGTGCCAGCAGCCCCGGCCCAGCGGGAGACTCTGGGGAGCTGTTTTTT. Full variable domain (outside the CDR3, taken from reference TRBV7-9 and TRBJ2-2): DTGVSQNPRHKITKRGQNVTFRCDPISEHNRLYWYRQTLGQGPEFLTYFQNEAQLEKSRLLSDRFSAERPKGSFSTLEIQRTEQGDSAMYLCASSPGPAGDSGELFFGEGSRLTVL.

In its sample, this clone was seen once. V usage is TRBV5-5 and J usage is TRBJ2-5; TRBD1 matches 7 bases. Per the germline V gene, CDR1 is SGHKS and CDR2 is YYEKEE (reference sequence). The V segment lost 4 bases and the J segment 1 base; nucleotides outside the gene matches: 4. The CDR3 covers 14 residues. CDR3 nucleotide sequence: TGTGCCAGCAGCCCGGGACAGCTCCAAGAGACCCAGTACTTC. This encodes CASSPGQLQETQYF. Together with reference TRBV5-5 and TRBJ2-5, the CDR3 gives the full variable domain: DAGVTQSPTHLIKTRGQQVTLRCSPISGHKSVSWYQQVLGQGPQFIFQYYEKEERGRGNFPDRFSARQFPNYSSELNVNALLLGDSALYLCASSPGQLQETQYFGPGTRLLVL.

This rearrangement joins TRBV28 to TRBJ2-7; TRBD2 is a possible D gene (6 bases). V lost 6 bases, J lost 7 bases, and 16 bases lay in between. This CDR3 is 13 amino acids long. From germline, CDR1 is MDHEN and CDR2 SYDVKM. The CDR3 reads CASSSLNSGEQYF. For the CDR3, the DNA is TGTGCCAGCAGCAGTCTTAATAGCGGTGAGCAGTACTTC.

CDR3 region: CASSQDRGKSMVYTF. The DNA of the CDR3 is TGCGCCAGCAGCCAAGATCGCGGAAAATCTATGGTCTACACCTTC. The V and J genes are TRBV4-3 and TRBJ1-2; no firm D call. The CDR3 extends over 15 amino acids. Trimming took off 0 bases at V and 10 bases at J, with 18 bases between the two ends. The germline V gene encodes CDR1 LGHNA and CDR2 YSLEER.